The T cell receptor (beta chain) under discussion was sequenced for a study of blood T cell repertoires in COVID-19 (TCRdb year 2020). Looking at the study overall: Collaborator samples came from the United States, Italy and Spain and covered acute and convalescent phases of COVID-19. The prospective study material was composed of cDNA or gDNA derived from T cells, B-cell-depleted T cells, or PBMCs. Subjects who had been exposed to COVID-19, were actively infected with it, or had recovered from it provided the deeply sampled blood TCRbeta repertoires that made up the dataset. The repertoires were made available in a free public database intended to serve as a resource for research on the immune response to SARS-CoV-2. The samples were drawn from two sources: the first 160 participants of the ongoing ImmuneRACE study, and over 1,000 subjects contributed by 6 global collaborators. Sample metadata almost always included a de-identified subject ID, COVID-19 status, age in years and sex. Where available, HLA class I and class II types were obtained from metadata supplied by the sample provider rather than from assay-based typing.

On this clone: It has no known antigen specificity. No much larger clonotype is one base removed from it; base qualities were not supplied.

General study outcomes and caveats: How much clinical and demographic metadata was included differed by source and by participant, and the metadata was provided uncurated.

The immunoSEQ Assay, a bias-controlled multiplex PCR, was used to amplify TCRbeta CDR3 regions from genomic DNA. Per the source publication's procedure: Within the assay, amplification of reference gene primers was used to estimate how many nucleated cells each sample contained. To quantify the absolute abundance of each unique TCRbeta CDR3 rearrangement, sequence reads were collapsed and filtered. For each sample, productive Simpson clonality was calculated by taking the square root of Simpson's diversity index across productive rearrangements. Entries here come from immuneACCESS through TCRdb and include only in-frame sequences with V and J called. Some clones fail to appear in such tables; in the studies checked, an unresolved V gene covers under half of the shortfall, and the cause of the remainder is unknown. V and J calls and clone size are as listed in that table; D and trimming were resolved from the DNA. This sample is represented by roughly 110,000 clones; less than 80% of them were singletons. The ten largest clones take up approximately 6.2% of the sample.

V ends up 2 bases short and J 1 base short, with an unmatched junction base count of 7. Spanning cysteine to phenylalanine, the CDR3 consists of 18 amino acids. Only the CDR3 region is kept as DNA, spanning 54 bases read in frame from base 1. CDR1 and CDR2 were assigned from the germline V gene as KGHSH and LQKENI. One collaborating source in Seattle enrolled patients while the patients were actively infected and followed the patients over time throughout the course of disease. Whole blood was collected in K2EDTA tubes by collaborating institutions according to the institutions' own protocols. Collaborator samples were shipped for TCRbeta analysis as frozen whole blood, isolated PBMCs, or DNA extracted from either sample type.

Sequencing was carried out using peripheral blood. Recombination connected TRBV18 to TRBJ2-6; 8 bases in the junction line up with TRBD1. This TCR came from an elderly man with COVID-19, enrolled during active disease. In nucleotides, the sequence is TGTGCCAGCTCACCATTTTACAGGGGGGAATCTGGGGCCAACGTCCTGACTTTC. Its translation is CASSPFYRGESGANVLTF.